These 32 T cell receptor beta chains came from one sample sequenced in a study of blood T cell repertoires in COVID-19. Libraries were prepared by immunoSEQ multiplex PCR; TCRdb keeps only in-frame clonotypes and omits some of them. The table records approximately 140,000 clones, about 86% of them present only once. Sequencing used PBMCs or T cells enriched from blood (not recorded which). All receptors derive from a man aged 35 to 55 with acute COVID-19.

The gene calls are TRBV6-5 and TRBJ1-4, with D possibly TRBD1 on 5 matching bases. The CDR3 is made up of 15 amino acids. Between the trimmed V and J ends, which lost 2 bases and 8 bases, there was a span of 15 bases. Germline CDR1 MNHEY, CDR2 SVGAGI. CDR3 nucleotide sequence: TGTGCCAGCAGTTACGCCGGGACGGGGGGGGAAAAACTGTTTTTT. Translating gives CASSYAGTGGEKLFF.

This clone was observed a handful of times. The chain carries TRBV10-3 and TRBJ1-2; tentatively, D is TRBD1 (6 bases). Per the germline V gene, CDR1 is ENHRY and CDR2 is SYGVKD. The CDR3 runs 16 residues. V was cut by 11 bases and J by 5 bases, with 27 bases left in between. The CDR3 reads CAVTPGTKATGYGYTF. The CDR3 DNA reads TGTGCCGTAACCCCCGGGACAAAAGCGACGGGTTATGGCTACACCTTC.

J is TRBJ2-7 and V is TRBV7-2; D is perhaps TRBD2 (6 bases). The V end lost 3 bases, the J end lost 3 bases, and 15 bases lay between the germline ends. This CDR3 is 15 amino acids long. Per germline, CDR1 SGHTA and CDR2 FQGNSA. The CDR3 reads CASSFGGTSHYEQYF. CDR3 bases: TGTGCCAGCAGCTTTGGAGGGACTTCTCACTACGAGCAGTACTTC.

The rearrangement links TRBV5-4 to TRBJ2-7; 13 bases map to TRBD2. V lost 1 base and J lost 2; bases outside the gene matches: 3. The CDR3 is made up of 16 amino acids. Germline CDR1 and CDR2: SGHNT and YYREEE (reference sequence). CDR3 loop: CASSLRTSGGAYEQYF. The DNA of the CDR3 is TGTGCCAGCAGCTTGCGGACTAGCGGGGGAGCCTACGAGCAGTACTTC.

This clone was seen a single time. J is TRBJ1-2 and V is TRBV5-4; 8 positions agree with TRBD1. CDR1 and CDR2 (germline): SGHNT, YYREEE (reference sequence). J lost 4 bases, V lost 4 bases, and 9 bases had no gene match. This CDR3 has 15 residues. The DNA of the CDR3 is TGTGCCAGCAGCAGCTCGACAGGGGCGGGCTATGGCTACACCTTC. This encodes CASSSSTGAGYGYTF.

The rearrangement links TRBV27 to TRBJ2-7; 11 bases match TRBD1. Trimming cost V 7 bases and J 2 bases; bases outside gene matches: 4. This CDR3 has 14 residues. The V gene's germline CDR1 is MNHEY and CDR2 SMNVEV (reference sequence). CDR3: CASKRTGGAYEQYF. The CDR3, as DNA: TGTGCCAGCAAAAGGACAGGGGGCGCCTACGAGCAGTACTTC.

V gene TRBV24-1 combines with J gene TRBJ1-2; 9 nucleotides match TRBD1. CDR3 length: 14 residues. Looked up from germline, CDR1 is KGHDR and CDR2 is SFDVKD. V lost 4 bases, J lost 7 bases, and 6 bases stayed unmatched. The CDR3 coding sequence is TGTGCCACCAGTGACCCTGACAGGGGGACTGGCTACACCTTC. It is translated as CATSDPDRGTGYTF.

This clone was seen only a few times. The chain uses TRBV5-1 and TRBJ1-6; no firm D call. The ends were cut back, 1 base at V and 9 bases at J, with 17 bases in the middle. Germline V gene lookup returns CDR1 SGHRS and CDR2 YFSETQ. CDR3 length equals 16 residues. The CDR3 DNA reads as TGCGCCAGCAGCTTGCAGAGGACGGGAGAGGGTTCACCCCTCCACTTT. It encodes CASSLQRTGEGSPLHF. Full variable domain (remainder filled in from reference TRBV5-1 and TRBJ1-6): KAGVTQTPRYLIKTRGQQVTLSCSPISGHRSVSWYQQTPGQGLQFLFEYFSETQRNKGNFPGRFSGRQFSNSRSEMNVSTLELGDSALYLCASSLQRTGEGSPLHFGNGTRLTVT.

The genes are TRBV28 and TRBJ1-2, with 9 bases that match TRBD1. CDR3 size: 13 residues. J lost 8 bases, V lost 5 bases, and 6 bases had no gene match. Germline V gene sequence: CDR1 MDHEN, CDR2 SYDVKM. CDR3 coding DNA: TGTGCCAGCAGTCTAGGGACAGGGTTCGGCTACACCTTC. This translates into CASSLGTGFGYTF.

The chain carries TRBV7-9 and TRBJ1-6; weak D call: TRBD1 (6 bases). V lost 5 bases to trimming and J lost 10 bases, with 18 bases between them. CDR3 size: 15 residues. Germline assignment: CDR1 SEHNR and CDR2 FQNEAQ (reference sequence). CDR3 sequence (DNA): TGTGCCAGCAGCGTGGCATTGGGACACCAGTCACCCCTCCACTTT. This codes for CASSVALGHQSPLHF.

In DNA form, the CDR3 reads TGTGCCAGCAGTGTCCTAGCCGGAGAGACCCAGTACTTC. Its protein product is CASSVLAGETQYF. The gene calls are TRBV6-4 and TRBJ2-5, with a weak D call TRBD2 (5 bases). The germline V and J ends were trimmed by 4 bases and 4 bases, with 10 bases remaining between them. This CDR3 region has 13 residues. The germline gives CDR1 MRHNA, CDR2 SNTAGT.

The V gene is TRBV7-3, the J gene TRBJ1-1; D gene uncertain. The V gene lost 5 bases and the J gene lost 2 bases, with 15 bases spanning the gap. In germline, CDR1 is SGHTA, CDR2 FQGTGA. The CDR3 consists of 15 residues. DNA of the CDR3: TGTGCCAGCAGCCCACAGATTCTGGGCAACACTGAAGCTTTCTTT. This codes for CASSPQILGNTEAFF.

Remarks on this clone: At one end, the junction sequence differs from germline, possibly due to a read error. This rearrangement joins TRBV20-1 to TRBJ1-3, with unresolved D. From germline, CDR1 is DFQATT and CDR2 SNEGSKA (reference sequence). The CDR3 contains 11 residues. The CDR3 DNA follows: TGCAGTGCTAGTCCTGGCAACACCATATATTTT. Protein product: CSASPGNTIYF.

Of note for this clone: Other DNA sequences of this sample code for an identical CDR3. Written as DNA, the CDR3 is TGTGCCAGCAGCCAGGAGGGACCCTATGGCTACACCTTC. It codes for CASSQEGPYGYTF. This chain uses TRBV3-1 (or the pseudogene TRBV3-2) with TRBJ1-2, with D perhaps TRBD1 (5 bases). CDR3 length: 13 residues. Trimming pared 3 bases from V and 4 bases from J, leaving 9 bases between. The germline gives CDR1 LGHDT, CDR2 YNNKEL (reference sequence).

The CDR3: CASSTGWGYEQYF. DNA of the CDR3: TGTGCCAGCTCAACAGGGTGGGGGTACGAGCAGTACTTC. The chain carries TRBV18 and TRBJ2-7; weak D call: TRBD1 (6 bases). Trimming cost V 5 bases and J 4 bases, with 12 bases left between them. CDR1 is KGHSH and CDR2 is LQKENI in the germline V gene. The CDR3 length is 13 residues.

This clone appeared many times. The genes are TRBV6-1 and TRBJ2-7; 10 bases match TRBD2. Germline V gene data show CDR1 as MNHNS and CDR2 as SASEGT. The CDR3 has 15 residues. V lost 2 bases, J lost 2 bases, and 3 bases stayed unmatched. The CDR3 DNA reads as TGTGCCAGCAGTGAAAACAGCGGGGGGGCCTACGAGCAGTACTTC. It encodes CASSENSGGAYEQYF.

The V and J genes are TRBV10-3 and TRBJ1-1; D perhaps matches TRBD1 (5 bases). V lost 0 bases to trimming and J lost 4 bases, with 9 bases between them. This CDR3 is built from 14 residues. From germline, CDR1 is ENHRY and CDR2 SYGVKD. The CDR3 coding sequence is TGTGCCATCAGTGAGTCTGGGGCGGCCACTGAAGCTTTCTTT. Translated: CAISESGAATEAFF.

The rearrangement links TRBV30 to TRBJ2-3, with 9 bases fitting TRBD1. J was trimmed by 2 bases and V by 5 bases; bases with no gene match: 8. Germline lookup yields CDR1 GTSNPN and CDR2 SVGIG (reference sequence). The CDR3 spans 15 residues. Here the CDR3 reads CAWGPGTGPTDTQYF. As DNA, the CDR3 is TGTGCCTGGGGACCCGGGACAGGGCCCACAGATACGCAGTATTTT.

CDR3 residues: CASSYSRGQDQETQYF. The CDR3 nucleotides read TGTGCCAGCAGTTACTCGAGAGGACAGGATCAAGAGACCCAGTACTTC. V usage is TRBV6-5 and J usage is TRBJ2-5; 7 bases agree with TRBD1. The CDR3 loop spans 16 amino acids. The trim removed 0 bases at V and 2 bases at J, leaving 6 bases unmatched. Looked up from germline, CDR1 is MNHEY and CDR2 is SVGAGI.

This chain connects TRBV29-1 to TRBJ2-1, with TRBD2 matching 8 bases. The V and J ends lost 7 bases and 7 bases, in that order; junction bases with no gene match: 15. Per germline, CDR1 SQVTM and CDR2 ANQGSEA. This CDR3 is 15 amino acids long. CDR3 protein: CSAASLAGGWNEQFF. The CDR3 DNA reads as TGCAGCGCCGCATCTCTCGCGGGGGGCTGGAATGAGCAGTTCTTC.

CDR3 DNA: TGCGCCAGCAGCTCTTGGCTTTACGAGCAGTACTTC. Protein sequence: CASSSWLYEQYF. The genes are TRBV5-1 and TRBJ2-7, with D unresolved. With 3 bases removed from V and 4 bases from J, the gap between germline ends came to 8 bases. Germline assignment: CDR1 SGHRS and CDR2 YFSETQ. The length of the CDR3 is 12 residues. The entire variable domain, with the rest obtained from reference TRBV5-1 and TRBJ2-7, is as follows: KAGVTQTPRYLIKTRGQQVTLSCSPISGHRSVSWYQQTPGQGLQFLFEYFSETQRNKGNFPGRFSGRQFSNSRSEMNVSTLELGDSALYLCASSSWLYEQYFGPGTRLTVT.

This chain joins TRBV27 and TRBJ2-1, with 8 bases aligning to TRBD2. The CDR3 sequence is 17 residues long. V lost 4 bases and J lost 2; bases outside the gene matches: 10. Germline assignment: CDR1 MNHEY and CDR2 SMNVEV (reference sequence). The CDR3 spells CASSSLLSGGAYNEQFF. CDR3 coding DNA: TGTGCCAGCAGTTCCCTCCTAAGCGGGGGAGCCTACAATGAGCAGTTCTTC.

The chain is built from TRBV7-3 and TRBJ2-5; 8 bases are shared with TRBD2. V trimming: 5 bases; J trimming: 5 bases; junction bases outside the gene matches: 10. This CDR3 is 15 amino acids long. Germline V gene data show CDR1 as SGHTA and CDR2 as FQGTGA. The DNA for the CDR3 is TGTGCCAGCAGCCCTCGAGCGGGGGAGTCGGAGACCCAGTACTTC. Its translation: CASSPRAGESETQYF.

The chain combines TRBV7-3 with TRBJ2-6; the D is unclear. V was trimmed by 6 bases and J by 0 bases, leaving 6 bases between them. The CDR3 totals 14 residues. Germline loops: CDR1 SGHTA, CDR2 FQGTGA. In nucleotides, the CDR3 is TGTGCCAGCAGTACTGACTCTGGGGCCAACGTCCTGACTTTC. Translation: CASSTDSGANVLTF.

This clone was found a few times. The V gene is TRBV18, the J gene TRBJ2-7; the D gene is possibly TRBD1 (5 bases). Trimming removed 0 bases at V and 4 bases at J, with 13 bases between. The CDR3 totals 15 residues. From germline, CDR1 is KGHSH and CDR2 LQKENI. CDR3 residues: CASSPPSGSGYEQYF. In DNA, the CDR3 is TGTGCCAGCTCACCACCATCAGGGTCCGGATACGAGCAGTACTTC.

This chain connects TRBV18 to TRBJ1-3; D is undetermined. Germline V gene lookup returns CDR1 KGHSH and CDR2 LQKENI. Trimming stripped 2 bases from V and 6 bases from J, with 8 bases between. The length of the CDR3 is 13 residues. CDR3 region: CASSPAQENTIYF. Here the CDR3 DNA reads TGTGCCAGCTCACCAGCCCAGGAAAACACCATATATTTT.

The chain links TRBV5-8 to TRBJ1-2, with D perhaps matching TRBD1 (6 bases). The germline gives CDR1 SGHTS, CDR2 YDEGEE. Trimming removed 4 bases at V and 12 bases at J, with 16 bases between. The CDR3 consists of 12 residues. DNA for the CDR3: TGTGCCAGCAGCACCGGGACACGGACACACACCTTC. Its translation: CASSTGTRTHTF.

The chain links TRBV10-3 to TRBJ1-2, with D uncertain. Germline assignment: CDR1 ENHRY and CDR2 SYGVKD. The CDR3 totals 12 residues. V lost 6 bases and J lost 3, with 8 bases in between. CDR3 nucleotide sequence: TGTGCCATCAGCCGCGGGGACTATGGCTACACCTTC. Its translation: CAISRGDYGYTF.

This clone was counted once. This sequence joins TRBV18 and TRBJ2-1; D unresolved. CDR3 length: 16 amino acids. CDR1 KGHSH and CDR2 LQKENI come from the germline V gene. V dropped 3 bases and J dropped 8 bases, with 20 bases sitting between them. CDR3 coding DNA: TGTGCCAGCTCACCCCCAGACGGCGAGGATTTAGATGAGCAGTTCTTC. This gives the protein CASSPPDGEDLDEQFF.

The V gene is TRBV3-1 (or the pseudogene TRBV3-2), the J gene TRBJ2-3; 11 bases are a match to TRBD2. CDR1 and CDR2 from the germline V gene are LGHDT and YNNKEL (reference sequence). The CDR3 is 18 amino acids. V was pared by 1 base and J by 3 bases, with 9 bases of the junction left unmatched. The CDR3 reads CASSQGLAGGFGTDTQYF. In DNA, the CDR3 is TGTGCCAGCAGCCAAGGGCTAGCGGGAGGTTTTGGAACAGATACGCAGTATTTT.

The CDR3 nucleotides read TGCAGTGCTAGTGAAGGGGATCGCAATCAGCCCCAGCATTTT. Translated: CSASEGDRNQPQHF. This chain uses TRBV20-1 with TRBJ1-5; D may be TRBD1 (5 bases). The CDR3 is 14 amino acids. The germline V gene has CDR1 DFQATT and CDR2 SNEGSKA (reference sequence). Trimming stripped 3 bases from V and 2 bases from J, with 11 bases between.

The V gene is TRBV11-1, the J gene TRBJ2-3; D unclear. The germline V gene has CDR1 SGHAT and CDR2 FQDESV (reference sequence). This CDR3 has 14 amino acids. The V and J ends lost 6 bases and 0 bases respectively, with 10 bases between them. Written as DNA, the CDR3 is TGTGCCAGCAGACCGCTCGGGAGCACAGATACGCAGTATTTT. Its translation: CASRPLGSTDTQYF.